The 8 T cell receptor beta chains reported below all come from one sample, sequenced in a study of cytomegalovirus exposure and HLA in healthy donors. PCR employed 60 Vbeta and 13 Jbeta primers. Clones were sequenced by immunoSEQ multiplex PCR, and TCRdb holds only the in-frame ones, with some missing. This sample's table has about 110,000 clones. Sequencing was carried out using PBMCs. Source of these receptors: a man between 18 and 29 years old in good health and CMV-seronegative.

J is TRBJ2-1 and V is TRBV7-8, with 10 bases lining up with TRBD2. The V and J ends lost 3 bases and 0 bases, in that order; junction bases with no gene match: 14. This CDR3 is 20 amino acids long. CDR1 is SGHVS and CDR2 is FQNEAQ in the germline V gene. The CDR3: CASSLGVRLAGRSSYNEQFF. The CDR3 DNA is TGTGCCAGCAGCTTGGGTGTCCGACTAGCGGGCCGGAGCTCCTACAATGAGCAGTTCTTC. The full variable domain, completed using reference TRBV7-8 and TRBJ2-1, is GAGVSQSPRYKVAKRGQDVALRCDPISGHVSLFWYQQALGQGPEFLTYFQNEAQLDKSGLPSDRFFAERPEGSVSTLKIQRTQQEDSAVYLCASSLGVRLAGRSSYNEQFFGPGTRLTVL.

The CDR3 nucleotides read TGTGCCACCGGGGACAGGGGGCCAACAGATACGCAGTATTTT. This sequence encodes CATGDRGPTDTQYF. The chain recombines TRBV15 with TRBJ2-3; 12 nucleotides match TRBD1. This CDR3 spans 14 amino acids. Germline loops: CDR1 LNHNV, CDR2 YYDKDF (reference sequence). V dropped 8 bases and J dropped 3; count of bases not matched to a gene: 3.

The J gene is TRBJ2-7, the V gene TRBV5-6; TRBD2 matches at 7 bases. This CDR3 has 14 residues. V lost 2 bases and J lost 3; bases outside the gene matches: 5. Germline V gene lookup returns CDR1 SGHDT and CDR2 YYEEEE. The CDR3 DNA follows: TGTGCCAGCAGCTTCGGGGGGACTTTCTACGAGCAGTACTTC. Protein product: CASSFGGTFYEQYF.

Remarks on this clone: The identical CDR3 is also encoded by other nucleotide sequences in the sample. The chain carries TRBV19 and TRBJ2-1, with 11 bases aligning to TRBD2. CDR3 length: 14 residues. V dropped 6 bases and J dropped 5; count of bases not matched to a gene: 3. Germline V gene sequence: CDR1 LNHDA, CDR2 SQIVND (reference sequence). DNA of the CDR3: TGTGCCAGTAGACCGACTAGCGGGGACAATGAGCAGTTCTTC. Translation: CASRPTSGDNEQFF.

The chain is built from TRBV19 and TRBJ2-7; 9 bases match TRBD1. The CDR3 consists of 15 residues. V was clipped by 6 bases and J by 5 bases; unmatched bases: 11. Germline values: CDR1 LNHDA, CDR2 SQIVND (reference sequence). The CDR3 bases are TGTGCCAGTAGCCCGACCGGGACAGGGCCCCACGAGCAGTACTTC. It specifies CASSPTGTGPHEQYF.

This rearrangement joins TRBV2 to TRBJ2-2, with D perhaps matching TRBD1 (5 bases). V was clipped by 1 base and J by 5 bases, with 11 bases between them. CDR3 length: 15 residues. CDR1 and CDR2 (germline): SNHLY, FYNNEI. CDR3 loop: CASSEVGRATGELFF. CDR3 nucleotides: TGTGCCAGCAGTGAAGTCGGCAGGGCGACCGGGGAGCTGTTTTTT.

The genes are TRBV19 and TRBJ1-2; 12 positions agree with TRBD1. The CDR3 extends over 16 amino acids. Trimming at V came to 4 bases and at J to 2 bases, leaving 5 bases not matched to a gene. Germline values: CDR1 LNHDA, CDR2 SQIVND (reference sequence). The CDR3 is CASSTPGQGANYGYTF. CDR3 coding DNA: TGTGCCAGTAGTACCCCGGGACAGGGGGCGAACTATGGCTACACCTTC.

The chain is built from TRBV28 and TRBJ1-4; TRBD1 might be the D (5 bases). Germline CDR1 MDHEN, CDR2 SYDVKM. V was trimmed by 2 bases and J by 0 bases, leaving 7 bases between them. The CDR3 is 15 amino acids. The CDR3 DNA sequence: TGTGCCAGCAGTTTACGGGGGGCAACTAATGAAAAACTGTTTTTT. This encodes CASSLRGATNEKLFF.